Below, one T cell receptor (beta chain) is given with its context. The data originate from a study of control samples from healthy donors and cancer patients. Germline-derived CDR1 and CDR2 are MDHEN and SYDVKM. Trimming removed 6 bases from V and 5 bases from J; junction bases left unmatched: 6. The CDR3 extends over 13 amino acids. Some clones are missing from TCRdb's copy, which holds only in-frame ones; the method was immunoSEQ multiplex PCR. The repertoire consists of 85,000 to 95,000 clones, with roughly four fifths occurring once and the leading ten covering roughly 9.8%. The sequence derives from a woman in her fifties or sixties in good health. V and J are TRBV28 and TRBJ2-5; 7 bases agree with TRBD2. Sequencing was carried out using blood. CDR3 DNA sequence: TGTGCCAGCAGCGGACTAGTAGAGGAGACCCAGTACTTC. This sequence encodes CASSGLVEETQYF.